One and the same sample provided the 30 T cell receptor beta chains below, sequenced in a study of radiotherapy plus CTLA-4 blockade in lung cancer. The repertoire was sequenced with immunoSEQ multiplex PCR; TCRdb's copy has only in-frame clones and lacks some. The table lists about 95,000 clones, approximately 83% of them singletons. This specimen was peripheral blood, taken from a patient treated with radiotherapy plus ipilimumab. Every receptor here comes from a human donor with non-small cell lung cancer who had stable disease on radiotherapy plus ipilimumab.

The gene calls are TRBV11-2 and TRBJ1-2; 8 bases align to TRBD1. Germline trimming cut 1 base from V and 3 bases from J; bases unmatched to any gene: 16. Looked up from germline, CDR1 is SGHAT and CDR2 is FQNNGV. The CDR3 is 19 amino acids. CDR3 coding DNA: TGTGCCAGCAGCTTAGCATCCGGGACAGGCAGTTTAAGGGACTATGGCTACACCTTC. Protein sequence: CASSLASGTGSLRDYGYTF.

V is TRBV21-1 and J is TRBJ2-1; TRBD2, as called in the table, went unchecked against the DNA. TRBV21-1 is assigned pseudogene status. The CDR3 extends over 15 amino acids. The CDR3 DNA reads TGTGCCAGCAGCAAATCAGGATTAACTAGCTGGGAGCAGTTCTTC. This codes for CASSKSGLTSWEQFF.

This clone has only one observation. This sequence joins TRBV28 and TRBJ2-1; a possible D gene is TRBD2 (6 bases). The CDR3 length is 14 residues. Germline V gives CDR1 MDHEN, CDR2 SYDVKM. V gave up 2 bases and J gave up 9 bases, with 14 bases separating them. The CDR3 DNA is TGTGCCAGCAGTTTAACCAGGCCGCGGGGTGAGCAGTTCTTC. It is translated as CASSLTRPRGEQFF. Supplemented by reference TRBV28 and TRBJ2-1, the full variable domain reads DVKVTQSSRYLVKRTGEKVFLECVQDMDHENMFWYRQDPGLGLRLIYFSYDVKMKEKGDIPEGYSVSREKKERFSLILESASTNQTSMYLCASSLTRPRGEQFFGPGTRLTVL.

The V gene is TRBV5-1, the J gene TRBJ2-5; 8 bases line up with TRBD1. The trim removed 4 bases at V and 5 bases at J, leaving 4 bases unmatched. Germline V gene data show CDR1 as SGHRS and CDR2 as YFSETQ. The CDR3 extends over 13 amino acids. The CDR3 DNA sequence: TGCGCCAGCAGCCGGACAGGGATGGAGACCCAGTACTTC. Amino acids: CASSRTGMETQYF. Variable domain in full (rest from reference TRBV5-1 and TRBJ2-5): KAGVTQTPRYLIKTRGQQVTLSCSPISGHRSVSWYQQTPGQGLQFLFEYFSETQRNKGNFPGRFSGRQFSNSRSEMNVSTLELGDSALYLCASSRTGMETQYFGPGTRLLVL.

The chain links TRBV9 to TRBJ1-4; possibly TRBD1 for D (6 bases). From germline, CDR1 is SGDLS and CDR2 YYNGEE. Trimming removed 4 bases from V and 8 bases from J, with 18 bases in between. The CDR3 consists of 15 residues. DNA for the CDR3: TGTGCCAGCAGCTTAAATCCGGACAGTCAAGAAAAACTGTTTTTT. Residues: CASSLNPDSQEKLFF.

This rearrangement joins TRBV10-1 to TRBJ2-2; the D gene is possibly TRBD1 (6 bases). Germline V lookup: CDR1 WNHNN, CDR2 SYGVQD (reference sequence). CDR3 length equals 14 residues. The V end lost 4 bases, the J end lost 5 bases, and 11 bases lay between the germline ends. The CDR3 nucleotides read TGCGCCAGCAGTGTGGCAGGGGAAACCGGGGAGCTGTTTTTT. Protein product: CASSVAGETGELFF.

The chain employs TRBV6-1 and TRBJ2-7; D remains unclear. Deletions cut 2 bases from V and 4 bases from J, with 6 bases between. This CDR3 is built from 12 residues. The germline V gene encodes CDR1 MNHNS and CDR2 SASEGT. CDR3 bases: TGTGCCAGCAGTGAAAAGGGTTACGAGCAGTACTTC. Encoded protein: CASSEKGYEQYF.

This CDR3 is CASSADLTSGRGEFF. CDR3 sequence (DNA): TGTGCCAGCAGTGCTGACCTGACTAGCGGGAGAGGGGAGTTCTTC. The rearrangement joins TRBV2 to TRBJ2-1, with TRBD2 identical over 12 bases. Trimming at V came to 4 bases and at J to 14 bases, leaving 12 bases not matched to a gene. The CDR3 spans 15 residues. The germline gives CDR1 SNHLY, CDR2 FYNNEI.

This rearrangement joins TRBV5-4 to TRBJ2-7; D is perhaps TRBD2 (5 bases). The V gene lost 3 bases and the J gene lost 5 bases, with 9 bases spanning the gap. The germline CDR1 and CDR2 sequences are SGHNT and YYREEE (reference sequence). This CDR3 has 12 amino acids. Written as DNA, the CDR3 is TGTGCCAGCAGCTCCCCCGGGGACGAGCAGTACTTC. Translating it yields CASSSPGDEQYF.

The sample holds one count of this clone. The CDR3 region is CASSSSPTTYNEQFF. The DNA for the CDR3 is TGTGCCAGCAGCTCCTCCCCGACAACCTACAATGAGCAGTTCTTC. V usage is TRBV7-3 and J usage is TRBJ2-1, with D uncertain. The germline V gene has CDR1 SGHTA and CDR2 FQGTGA. The length of the CDR3 is 15 residues. The V and J ends lost 4 bases and 2 bases respectively, with 12 bases between them. The full variable domain, with the rest looked up from reference TRBV7-3 and TRBJ2-1, is GAGVSQTPSNKVTEKGKYVELRCDPISGHTALYWYRQSLGQGPEFLIYFQGTGAADDSGLPNDRFFAVRPEGSVSTLKIQRTERGDSAVYLCASSSSPTTYNEQFFGPGTRLTVL.

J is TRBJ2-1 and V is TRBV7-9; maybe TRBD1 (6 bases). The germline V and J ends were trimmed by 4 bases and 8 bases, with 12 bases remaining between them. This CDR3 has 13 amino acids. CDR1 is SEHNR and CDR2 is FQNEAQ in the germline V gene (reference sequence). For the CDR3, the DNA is TGTGCCAGCAGCTCCAGGCAGGGGCATGAGCAGTTCTTC. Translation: CASSSRQGHEQFF.

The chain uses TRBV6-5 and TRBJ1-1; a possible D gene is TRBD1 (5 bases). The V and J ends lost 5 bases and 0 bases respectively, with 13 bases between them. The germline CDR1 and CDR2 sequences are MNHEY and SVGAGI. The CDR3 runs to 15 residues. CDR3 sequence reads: CASSRPQGVNTEAFF. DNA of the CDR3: TGTGCCAGCAGTCGACCCCAGGGTGTGAACACTGAAGCTTTCTTT.

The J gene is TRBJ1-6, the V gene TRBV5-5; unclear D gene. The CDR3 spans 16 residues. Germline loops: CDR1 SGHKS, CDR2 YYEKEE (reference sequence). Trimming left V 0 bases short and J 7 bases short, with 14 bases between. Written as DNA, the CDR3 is TGTGCCAGCAGCTTGGTTACACTCAGCCCGAATTCACCCCTCCACTTT. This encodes CASSLVTLSPNSPLHF. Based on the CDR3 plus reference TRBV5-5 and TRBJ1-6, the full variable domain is DAGVTQSPTHLIKTRGQQVTLRCSPISGHKSVSWYQQVLGQGPQFIFQYYEKEERGRGNFPDRFSARQFPNYSSELNVNALLLGDSALYLCASSLVTLSPNSPLHFGNGTRLTVT.

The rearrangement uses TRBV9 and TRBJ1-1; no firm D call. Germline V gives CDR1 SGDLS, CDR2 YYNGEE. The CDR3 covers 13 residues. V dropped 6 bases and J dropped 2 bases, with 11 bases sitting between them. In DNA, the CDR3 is TGTGCCAGCACCCAAAGGAGTAACACTGAAGCTTTCTTT. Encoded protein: CASTQRSNTEAFF.

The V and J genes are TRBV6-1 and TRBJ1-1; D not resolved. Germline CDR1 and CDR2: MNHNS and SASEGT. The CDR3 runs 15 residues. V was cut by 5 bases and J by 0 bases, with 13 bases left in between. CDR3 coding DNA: TGTGCCAGCAGTTCCCGTGAGGTTATGAACACTGAAGCTTTCTTT. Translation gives CASSSREVMNTEAFF.

The CDR3, as DNA: TGCGCCAGCAGCTTCACAGGGGGCGGCCACAATGAGCAGTTCTTC. Translation gives CASSFTGGGHNEQFF. The chain employs TRBV5-1 and TRBJ2-1, with 9 bases fitting TRBD1. This CDR3 region has 15 residues. The germline V gene has CDR1 SGHRS and CDR2 YFSETQ. Trimming took 2 bases from V and 5 from J; bases not matched to a gene: 5.

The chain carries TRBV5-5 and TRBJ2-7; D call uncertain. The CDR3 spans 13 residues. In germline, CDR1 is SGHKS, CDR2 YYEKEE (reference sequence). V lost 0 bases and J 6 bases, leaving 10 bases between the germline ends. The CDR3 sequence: CASSLGQPFEQYF. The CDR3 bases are TGTGCCAGCAGCTTGGGGCAGCCCTTCGAGCAGTACTTC.

The CDR3 bases are TGTGCCAGCAGTTTAATCCCCCCGAGGCGGGCCACGGTGACCCAGCATTTT. Translated: CASSLIPPRRATVTQHF. V and J are TRBV27 and TRBJ1-5, with D unresolved. The germline V and J ends were trimmed by 2 bases and 11 bases, with 25 bases remaining between them. Germline V gene sequence: CDR1 MNHEY, CDR2 SMNVEV (reference sequence). The CDR3 covers 17 residues.

CDR3 in amino acids: CASSYSGFEKLFF. CDR3 bases: TGTGCCAGCAGTTACTCGGGCTTTGAAAAACTGTTTTTT. The chain combines TRBV6-5 with TRBJ1-4; D remains ambiguous. Per the germline V gene, CDR1 is MNHEY and CDR2 is SVGAGI. The CDR3 is 13 residues long. V lost 0 bases and J 7 bases, leaving 6 bases between the germline ends.

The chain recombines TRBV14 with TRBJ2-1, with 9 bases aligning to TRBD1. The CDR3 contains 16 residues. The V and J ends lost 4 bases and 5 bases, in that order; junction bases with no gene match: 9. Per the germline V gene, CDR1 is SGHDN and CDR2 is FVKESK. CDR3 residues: CASSPTGTGWNNEQFF. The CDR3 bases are TGTGCCAGCAGCCCGACCGGGACAGGGTGGAACAATGAGCAGTTCTTC.

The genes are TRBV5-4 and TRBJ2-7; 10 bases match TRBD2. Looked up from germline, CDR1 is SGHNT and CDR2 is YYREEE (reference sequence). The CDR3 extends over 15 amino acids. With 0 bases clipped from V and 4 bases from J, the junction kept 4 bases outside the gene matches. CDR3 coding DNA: TGTGCCAGCAGCTTGGTAGCGGGGGGCCCATACGAGCAGTACTTC. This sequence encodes CASSLVAGGPYEQYF.

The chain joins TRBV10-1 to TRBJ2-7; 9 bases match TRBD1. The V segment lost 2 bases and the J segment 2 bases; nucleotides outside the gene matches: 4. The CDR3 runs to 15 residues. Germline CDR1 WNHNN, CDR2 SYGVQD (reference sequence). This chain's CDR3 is CASSELGQGPYEQYF. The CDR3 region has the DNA TGCGCCAGCAGTGAGCTGGGACAGGGCCCCTACGAGCAGTACTTC.

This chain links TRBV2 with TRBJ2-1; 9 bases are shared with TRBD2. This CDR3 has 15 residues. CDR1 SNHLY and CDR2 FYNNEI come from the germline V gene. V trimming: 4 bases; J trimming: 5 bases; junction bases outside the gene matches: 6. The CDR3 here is CASSVGSGGDNEQFF. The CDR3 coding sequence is TGTGCCAGCAGTGTTGGTAGCGGGGGTGACAATGAGCAGTTCTTC.

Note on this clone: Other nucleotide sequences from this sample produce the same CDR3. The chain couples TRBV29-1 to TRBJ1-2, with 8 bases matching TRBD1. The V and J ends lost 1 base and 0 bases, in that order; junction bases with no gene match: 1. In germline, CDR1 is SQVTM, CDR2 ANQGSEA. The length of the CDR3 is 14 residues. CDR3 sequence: CSVEGQGSNYGYTF. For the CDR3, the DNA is TGCAGCGTTGAAGGACAGGGGTCTAACTATGGCTACACCTTC.

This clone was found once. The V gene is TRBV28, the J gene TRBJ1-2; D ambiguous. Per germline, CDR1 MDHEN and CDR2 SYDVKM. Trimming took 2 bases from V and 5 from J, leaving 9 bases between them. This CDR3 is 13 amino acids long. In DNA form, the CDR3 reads TGTGCCAGCAGTTTAGGGCTGACTTATGGCTACACCTTC. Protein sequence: CASSLGLTYGYTF.

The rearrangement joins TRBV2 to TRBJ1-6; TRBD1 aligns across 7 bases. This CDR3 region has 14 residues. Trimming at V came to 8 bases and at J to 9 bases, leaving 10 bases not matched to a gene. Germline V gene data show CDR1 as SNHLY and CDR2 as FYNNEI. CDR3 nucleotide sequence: TGTGCCAGCGGGGAGACAGGGTCGGGTTCACCCCTCCACTTT. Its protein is CASGETGSGSPLHF. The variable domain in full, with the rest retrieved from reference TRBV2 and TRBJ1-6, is EPEVTQTPSHQVTQMGQEVILRCVPISNHLYFYWYRQILGQKVEFLVSFYNNEISEKSEIFDDQFSVERPDGSNFTLKIRSTKLEDSAMYFCASGETGSGSPLHFGNGTRLTVT.

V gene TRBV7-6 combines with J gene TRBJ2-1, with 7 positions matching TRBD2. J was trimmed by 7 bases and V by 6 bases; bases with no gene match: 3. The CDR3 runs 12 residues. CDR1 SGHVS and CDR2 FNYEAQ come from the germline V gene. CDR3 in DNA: TGTGCCAGCAGACACGGGGGGAATGAGCAGTTCTTC. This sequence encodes CASRHGGNEQFF.

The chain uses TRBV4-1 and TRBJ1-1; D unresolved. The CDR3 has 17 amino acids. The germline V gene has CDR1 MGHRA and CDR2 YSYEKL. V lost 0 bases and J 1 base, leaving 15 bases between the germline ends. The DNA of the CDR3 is TGCGCCAGCAGCCAAGAAGTGCAGCGGCCGACGAACACTGAAGCTTTCTTT. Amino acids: CASSQEVQRPTNTEAFF.

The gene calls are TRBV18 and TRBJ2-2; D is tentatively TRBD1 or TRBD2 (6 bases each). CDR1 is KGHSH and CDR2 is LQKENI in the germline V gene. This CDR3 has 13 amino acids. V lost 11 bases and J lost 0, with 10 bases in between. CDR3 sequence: CAGGPANTGELFF. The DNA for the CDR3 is TGTGCCGGGGGGCCCGCGAACACCGGGGAGCTGTTTTTT.

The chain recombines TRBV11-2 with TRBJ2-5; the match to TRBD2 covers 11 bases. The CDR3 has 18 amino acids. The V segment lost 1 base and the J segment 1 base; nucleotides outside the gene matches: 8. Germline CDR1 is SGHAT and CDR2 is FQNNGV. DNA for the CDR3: TGTGCCAGCAGCTTAGTTGGATTAGCGGGAGGGCCCCAAGAGACCCAGTACTTC. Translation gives CASSLVGLAGGPQETQYF.